This T cell receptor beta chain originates from a study of blood T cell repertoires in COVID-19 (TCRdb year 2020). About the full investigation: The collaborator samples originated in the United States, Italy and Spain and spanned the acute and convalescent phases of COVID-19. A freely available public database, intended as a resource for researchers studying the immune response to SARS-CoV-2, is where the repertoires were released. Nearly every sample came with metadata listing a de-identified subject ID, COVID-19 status, age in years and sex. HLA class I and class II types, where available, came from metadata supplied by the sample provider rather than from assay-based typing. The prospective study material was composed of cDNA or gDNA derived from T cells, B-cell-depleted T cells, or PBMCs. Deeply sampled blood TCRbeta repertoires from subjects exposed to, actively infected with, or recovered from COVID-19 were included in the dataset. The samples were drawn from two sources: the first 160 participants of the ongoing ImmuneRACE study, and 1,254 subjects contributed by 6 global collaborators. What the authors observed across the whole study: The quantity of clinical and demographic metadata differed by source and by participant and was supplied without curation.

The immunoSEQ Assay, a bias-controlled multiplex PCR, was used to amplify TCRbeta CDR3 regions from genomic DNA. On the authors' methods: The number of nucleated cells in each sample was estimated by amplification of reference gene primers within the assay. To quantify the absolute abundance of each unique TCRbeta CDR3 rearrangement, sequence reads were collapsed and filtered. For each sample, productive Simpson clonality was calculated by taking the square root of Simpson's diversity index across productive rearrangements. What TCRdb holds here is the immuneACCESS table cut down to in-frame rearrangements. Part of the clones is not present; checked against another copy, under half of the missing clones reflect an unresolved V gene, and the others are unexplained. V, J and clone size are taken as reported in that table, and D and trimming were inferred from the DNA itself. The sample table contains about 180,000 clones; only one count was recorded for about nine tenths of them. Of the sample, 9% to 10% falls within the top ten clones.

A note on this clone: The antigen it binds to is not known. It has no much larger one-base neighbor in the sample; base qualities were not kept.

Participants in the prospective study were enrolled through a virtual design, were aged about 18 to 100 years, and lived in roughly 24 United States geographic areas. To assign participants to cohorts, the prospective study relied on clinical history that participants themselves reported in a screening survey and a study questionnaire. ImmuneRACE Cohort 3 recovered participants were defined by two consecutive negative NP/OP PCR tests, healthcare professional clearance, or symptom resolution. Each participant in the prospective study had whole blood, serum and a nasopharyngeal or oropharyngeal swab collected by mobile phlebotomists. Over an approximately 2-month period, participants in the prospective study had the option of providing additional blood draws and questionnaires. Prospective study blood samples were shipped either frozen or at room temperature before DNA extraction. Inclusive of the bounding cysteine and phenylalanine, the CDR3 is 15 residues long. Only the CDR3 part of the read is kept: 45 bases, read in frame from the first base. CDR1 is given as SGHAT and CDR2 as FQNNGV, both from the germline V gene. Unmatched junction bases come to 3, with V trimmed by 0 bases and J by 4 bases.

The rearranged chain carries TRBV11-2 and TRBJ2-1; 7 central bases correspond to TRBD1. The source is a young woman who had recovered from COVID-19. The material sequenced was PBMCs or T cells enriched from blood (not recorded which). The DNA sequence is given as TGTGCCAGCAGCTTAGAGGGGACAGCATACAATGAGCAGTTCTTC. This codes for CASSLEGTAYNEQFF.